This T cell receptor beta chain emerged from a study of control samples from healthy donors and cancer patients. This clone was seen repeatedly, ten times or more. Data came from immunoSEQ multiplex PCR; TCRdb stores just in-frame clones and leaves some out. The sample lists some 130,000 clones, around nine tenths seen once, with 8.7% in the top ten. Trimming cost V 1 base and J 6 bases, with 14 bases left between them. The CDR3 is 15 residues long. CDR1 and CDR2 (germline): SGHVS, FQNEAQ. The source of this sequence is a woman aged 25 to 39 in good health. The genes are TRBV7-8 and TRBJ2-3; D remains ambiguous. The sequencing input was blood. The CDR3: CASSLGVGDRDTQYF. As DNA, the CDR3 is TGTGCCAGCAGCTTAGGGGTTGGGGATCGCGATACGCAGTATTTT.